Following are 25 T cell receptor beta chains from one sample sequenced in a study of T cells in Graves' hyperthyroidism and ophthalmopathy. TCR beta CDR3 regions were amplified from RNA transcripts. When the TCR CDR3 underwent first-round RT-PCR, the HTBI primer set was used. A single record per CDR3 protein comes from TCRdb applying MiXCR to the multiplex PCR reads. The table shows 600,000 to 650,000 distinct CDR3 sequences, with 20% to 25% occurring only once. Specimen: blood. These receptors were obtained from a young man with Graves' ophthalmopathy.

This clonotype was counted between two and nine times. The chain couples TRBV7-9 to TRBJ1-1; D call uncertain. The CDR3 is made up of 13 amino acids. V lost 5 bases to trimming and J lost 1 base, with 8 bases between them. The V gene's germline CDR1 is SEHNR and CDR2 FQNEAQ (reference sequence). In DNA form, the CDR3 reads TGTGCCAGCAGCGCCGTAGAGAACACTGAAGCTTTCTTT. This sequence encodes CASSAVENTEAFF. The full variable domain, completed using reference TRBV7-9 and TRBJ1-1, is DTGVSQNPRHKITKRGQNVTFRCDPISEHNRLYWYRQTLGQGPEFLTYFQNEAQLEKSRLLSDRFSAERPKGSFSTLEIQRTEQGDSAMYLCASSAVENTEAFFGQGTRLTVV.

This clonotype was seen ten or more times. V and J are TRBV18 and TRBJ1-1; 7 nucleotides line up with TRBD1. V gave up 4 bases and J gave up 6 bases; unmatched junction bases: 8. The CDR3 consists of 14 residues. Germline V gene lookup returns CDR1 KGHSH and CDR2 LQKENI. The CDR3, as DNA: TGTGCCAGCTCACGTGACAGGGTTGCCCCTGAAGCTTTCTTT. As protein: CASSRDRVAPEAFF.

As concerns this clonotype: Just one base apart from a much larger clone, this may be a read error. The chain links TRBV6-1 to TRBJ2-7; TRBD2 aligns across 11 bases. The V segment lost 10 bases and the J segment 0 bases; nucleotides outside the gene matches: 14. The germline V gene has CDR1 MNHNS and CDR2 SASEGT. This CDR3 comprises 17 residues. The chain's CDR3 is CANLTSGRFRGSYEQYF. The CDR3 DNA sequence: TGTGCCAACCTTACTAGCGGGAGATTCAGAGGCTCCTACGAGCAGTACTTC.

This clonotype was found a few times. The V and J genes are TRBV2 and TRBJ2-5, with D possibly TRBD2 on 6 matching bases. This CDR3 region has 14 residues. V was clipped by 8 bases and J by 1 base, with 14 bases between them. Per the germline V gene, CDR1 is SNHLY and CDR2 is FYNNEI. The CDR3 DNA reads TGTGCCAGCCGCGTGGAGGGGTCCCAAGAGACCCAGTACTTC. It specifies CASRVEGSQETQYF.

This clonotype was counted ten times or more. The V gene is TRBV27, the J gene TRBJ1-2; possible D gene TRBD1, 5 bases. CDR3 length: 14 residues. Deletions cut 2 bases from V and 2 bases from J, with 9 bases between. CDR1 is MNHEY and CDR2 is SMNVEV in the germline V gene (reference sequence). The CDR3 here is CASSLVGPNYGYTF. The DNA of the CDR3 is TGTGCCAGCAGTTTAGTGGGGCCGAACTATGGCTACACCTTC.

In its sample, this clonotype was seen many times. This rearrangement joins TRBV20-1 to TRBJ2-5; 11 bases line up with TRBD2. This CDR3 is built from 15 residues. With 5 bases clipped from V and 2 bases from J, the junction kept 7 bases outside the gene matches. Germline loops: CDR1 DFQATT, CDR2 SNEGSKA (reference sequence). Here the CDR3 reads CSASTSGSWQETQYF. CDR3 nucleotide sequence: TGCAGTGCTTCTACTAGCGGGAGTTGGCAAGAGACCCAGTACTTC.

This clonotype turned up a few times. V usage is TRBV20-1 and J usage is TRBJ2-4, with D possibly matching TRBD1 (5 bases). The CDR3 runs 15 residues. Trimming stripped 1 base from V and 0 bases from J, with 10 bases between. Per germline, CDR1 DFQATT and CDR2 SNEGSKA (reference sequence). This CDR3 reads CSARGQLLAKNIQYF. Here the CDR3 DNA reads TGCAGTGCTAGAGGACAGCTCCTAGCCAAAAACATTCAGTACTTC.

This chain connects TRBV15 to TRBJ2-7; D possibly corresponds to TRBD1 (6 bases). Germline CDR1 reads LNHNV; CDR2 reads YYDKDF (reference sequence). This CDR3 is 14 amino acids long. V was clipped by 7 bases and J by 6 bases, with 19 bases between them. CDR3 DNA: TGTGCCACCAAGACAGGTTCGGGAAAAGGCGAGCAGTACTTC. It specifies CATKTGSGKGEQYF.

This chain joins TRBV14 and TRBJ2-1; perhaps TRBD1 as D (5 bases). Trimming removed 3 bases at V and 5 bases at J, with 8 bases between. This CDR3 region has 13 residues. Germline CDR1 SGHDN, CDR2 FVKESK. CDR3 in DNA: TGTGCCAGCAGCCATACAGGACACAATGAGCAGTTCTTC. The encoded protein is CASSHTGHNEQFF.

This chain uses TRBV6-1 with TRBJ2-3; D is undetermined. The CDR3 covers 16 residues. Germline values: CDR1 MNHNS, CDR2 SASEGT. V was cut by 1 base and J by 2 bases, with 13 bases left in between. The DNA of the CDR3 is TGTGCCAGCAGTGAAGAGGTTGGCGTATTCACAGATACGCAGTATTTT. It is translated as CASSEEVGVFTDTQYF.

About this clonotype: This may come from a read error, since a much larger clone is one base off. This chain connects TRBV3-1 to TRBJ2-5; D perhaps matches TRBD1 (6 bases). Trimming removed 1 base at V and 2 bases at J, with 11 bases between. The CDR3 contains 15 residues. Germline CDR1 LGHDT, CDR2 YNNKEL (reference sequence). The CDR3 DNA sequence: TGTGCCAGCAGCCAAGGGGGGCGCGAACAAGAGACCCAGTACTTC. Its translation is CASSQGGREQETQYF.

The table lists this clonotype with many counts. In DNA form, the CDR3 reads TGTGCCAGCATTCACACAGGGGGGCAAGAGACCCAGTACTTC. This gives the protein CASIHTGGQETQYF. The rearrangement joins TRBV2 to TRBJ2-5, with 8 bases that match TRBD1. The V and J ends lost 7 bases and 2 bases, in that order; junction bases with no gene match: 6. CDR1 is SNHLY and CDR2 is FYNNEI in the germline V gene. The CDR3 spans 14 residues.

This clonotype was seen repeatedly, ten times or more. This CDR3 reads CAFRTSGRALQWYF. CDR3 DNA sequence: TGTGCCTTCCGTACTAGCGGGAGGGCCCTTCAGTGGTATTTT. The rearrangement joins TRBV30 to TRBJ2-3; 13 positions match TRBD2. This CDR3 has 14 residues. CDR1 and CDR2 from the germline V gene are GTSNPN and SVGIG (reference sequence). The V gene end was trimmed by 7 bases and the J gene end by 14 bases; junction bases not matched to a gene: 15.

Here the CDR3 reads CASSGRGRLYGYTF. Written as DNA, the CDR3 is TGTGCCAGCAGTGGCAGGGGGCGTTTATATGGCTACACCTTC. V and J are TRBV27 and TRBJ1-2, with 8 bases aligning to TRBD1. Germline values: CDR1 MNHEY, CDR2 SMNVEV (reference sequence). The ends lost 5 bases at V and 5 bases at J; junction bases unmatched: 7. There are 14 residues in the CDR3.

A few counts support this clonotype. The chain employs TRBV2 and TRBJ1-1; maybe TRBD1 (5 bases). The CDR3 sequence is 16 residues long. Between the trimmed V and J ends, which lost 3 bases and 1 base, there was a span of 15 bases. Per germline, CDR1 SNHLY and CDR2 FYNNEI. This chain's CDR3 is CASSDEVGVTNTEAFF. The CDR3 bases are TGTGCCAGCAGTGATGAGGTAGGGGTAACGAACACTGAAGCTTTCTTT.

This sequence joins TRBV6-5 and TRBJ2-4, with D possibly matching TRBD2 (7 bases). V was shortened by 6 bases and J by 7 bases, with 22 bases between the two germline ends. Germline lookup yields CDR1 MNHEY and CDR2 SVGAGI. The CDR3 consists of 16 residues. The CDR3 is CASSYLGGAQGNIQYF. CDR3 DNA sequence: TGTGCCAGCAGCTACCTGGGGGGGGCGCAAGGTAACATTCAGTACTTC.

A few counts support this clonotype. The chain employs TRBV6-2 or TRBV6-3 and TRBJ2-1; 9 positions match TRBD2. Germline assignment: CDR1 MNHEY and CDR2 SVGEGT. This CDR3 comprises 19 residues. J gave up 5 bases and V 0 bases, and 14 bases lay outside the gene matches. The CDR3 nucleotides read TGTGCCAGCAGTTACTCGACGGGATCCTTAGCGGGAGCGAACAATGAGCAGTTCTTC. As protein: CASSYSTGSLAGANNEQFF.

This clonotype was observed many times. The chain has TRBV28 and TRBJ2-7; a possible D gene is TRBD1 (6 bases). Germline lookup yields CDR1 MDHEN and CDR2 SYDVKM. Trimming cost V 6 bases and J 5 bases, with 20 bases left between them. The CDR3 loop spans 15 amino acids. This CDR3 reads CASRIRPGTIDEQYF. In nucleotides, the CDR3 is TGTGCCAGCAGAATCCGCCCGGGGACAATTGACGAGCAGTACTTC.

The chain employs TRBV3-1 and TRBJ2-3, with D perhaps matching TRBD2 (5 bases). Trimming shortened V by 4 bases and J by 3 bases, and 17 bases separated the two germline ends. CDR1 is LGHDT, CDR2 YNNKEL, per germline (reference sequence). CDR3 size: 16 residues. The DNA of the CDR3 is TGTGCCAGCAGCCCCTCAAGCGGACTCGCGACAGATACGCAGTATTTT. Protein product: CASSPSSGLATDTQYF.

This chain connects TRBV12-3 or TRBV12-4 to TRBJ1-5; D is possibly TRBD1 (5 bases). Trimming left V 1 base short and J 6 bases short, with 7 bases between. This CDR3 is built from 13 residues. In DNA form, the CDR3 reads TGTGCCAGCAGTTTAGACAGGAGTCAGCCCCAGCATTTT. Translated: CASSLDRSQPQHF.

The V gene is TRBV12-3 or TRBV12-4, the J gene TRBJ2-2, with D uncertain. Deletions cut 7 bases from V and 2 bases from J, with 5 bases between. CDR3 length: 12 amino acids. This CDR3 is CASIPNTGELFF. CDR3 coding DNA: TGTGCCAGCATACCAAACACCGGGGAGCTGTTTTTT.

This sequence joins TRBV12-3 or TRBV12-4 and TRBJ2-5; 7 positions match TRBD2. V lost 6 bases to trimming and J lost 2 bases; unmatched junction nucleotides: 6. CDR3 length: 14 residues. The CDR3 coding sequence is TGTGCCAGCAGCTTTTTGGGGGGGCAAGAGACCCAGTACTTC. It is translated as CASSFLGGQETQYF.

This clonotype was seen only a few times. The V and J genes are TRBV20-1 and TRBJ1-5; the D is unclear. V was trimmed by 0 bases and J by 3 bases, leaving 24 bases between them. Germline V gives CDR1 DFQATT, CDR2 SNEGSKA (reference sequence). The CDR3 covers 19 residues. The CDR3 nucleotides read TGCAGTGCTAGAGATTTCCTCAAAGGCGGAGGCAGGAACAATCAGCCCCAGCATTTT. Protein: CSARDFLKGGGRNNQPQHF.

This clonotype was seen a handful of times. The DNA of the CDR3 is TGCGCCAGCAGCCAGTTTTTTGGGGAAGGGGCTACTTCACCCCTCCACTTT. Translation: CASSQFFGEGATSPLHF. The chain has TRBV4-3 and TRBJ1-6, with D possibly TRBD1 on 5 matching bases. With 3 bases removed from V and 9 bases from J, the gap between germline ends came to 21 bases. The CDR3 runs 17 residues. Germline V gene lookup returns CDR1 LGHNA and CDR2 YSLEER.

This clonotype was found many times. The V gene is TRBV7-3, the J gene TRBJ1-1, with D maybe TRBD1 (5 bases). The CDR3 has 15 amino acids. The V gene lost 5 bases and the J gene lost 4 bases, with 17 bases spanning the gap. Germline assignment: CDR1 SGHTA and CDR2 FQGTGA. The CDR3 loop is CASSLVGGGSTEAFF. The CDR3 bases are TGTGCCAGCAGCCTAGTGGGGGGAGGAAGCACTGAAGCTTTCTTT. Full variable domain (remainder filled in from reference TRBV7-3 and TRBJ1-1): GAGVSQTPSNKVTEKGKYVELRCDPISGHTALYWYRQSLGQGPEFLIYFQGTGAADDSGLPNDRFFAVRPEGSVSTLKIQRTERGDSAVYLCASSLVGGGSTEAFFGQGTRLTVV.